Sequencing of this TCR beta chain was carried out in a study of beta chain features in type 1 diabetes. General study findings and limits: Compared to healthy donors, patients appeared to have naive, central memory and Treg TCRB repertoires that were more alike. Type 1 diabetes patients showed fewer insertions and more deletions at VDJ junctions. For TCRB rearrangement, an influence of HLA type remained unresolved here. TCRB CDR3 length was moderately but significantly reduced in all four CD4+ subsets of Type 1 diabetes patients.

Expressed TCRB transcripts were sequenced, since all the RNA that had been isolated was reverse transcribed. The table came from immunoSEQ multiplex PCR; TCRdb's copy has only in-frame clones and leaves some out. The table includes nearly 350,000 clones, approximately 9.7% detected once. Per germline, CDR1 ENHRY and CDR2 SYGVKD. V lost 6 bases and J lost 0, with 13 bases in between. This CDR3 region has 15 residues. This clone was found a few times. Its antigen is unidentified. The authors took one heparinised blood draw, averaging approximately 120 mL, from each donor. The genes are TRBV10-3 and TRBJ2-3; the D is unclear. Sequenced: central memory CD4+ T cells from blood. This receptor was identified in a man between 25 and 39 years old with type 1 diabetes. The CDR3 bases are TGTGCCATCAGGCCAGGTGTTCCTAGCACAGATACGCAGTATTTT. Its translation is CAIRPGVPSTDTQYF.